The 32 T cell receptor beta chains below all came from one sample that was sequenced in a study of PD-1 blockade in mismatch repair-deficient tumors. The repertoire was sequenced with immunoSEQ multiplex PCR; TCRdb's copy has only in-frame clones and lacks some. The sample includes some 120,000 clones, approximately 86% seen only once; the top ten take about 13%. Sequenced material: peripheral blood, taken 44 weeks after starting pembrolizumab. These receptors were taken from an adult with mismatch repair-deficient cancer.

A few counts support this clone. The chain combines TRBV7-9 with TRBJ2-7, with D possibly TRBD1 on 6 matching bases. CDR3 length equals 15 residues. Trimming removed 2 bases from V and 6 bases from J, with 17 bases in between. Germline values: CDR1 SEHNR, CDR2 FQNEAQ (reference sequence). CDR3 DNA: TGTGCCAGCAGCTTATGGTCCAGGGGCATACTCGAGCAGTACTTC. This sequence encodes CASSLWSRGILEQYF.

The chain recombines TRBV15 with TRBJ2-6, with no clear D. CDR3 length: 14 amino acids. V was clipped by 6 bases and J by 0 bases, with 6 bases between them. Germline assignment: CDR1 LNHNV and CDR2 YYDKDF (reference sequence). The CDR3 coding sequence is TGTGCCACCAGGTCGCCCTCTGGGGCCAACGTCCTGACTTTC. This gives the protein CATRSPSGANVLTF. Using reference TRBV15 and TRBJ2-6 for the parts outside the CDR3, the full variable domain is DAMVIQNPRYQVTQFGKPVTLSCSQTLNHNVMYWYQQKSSQAPKLLFHYYDKDFNNEADTPDNFQSRRPNTSFCFLDIRSPGLGDTAMYLCATRSPSGANVLTFGAGSRLTVL.

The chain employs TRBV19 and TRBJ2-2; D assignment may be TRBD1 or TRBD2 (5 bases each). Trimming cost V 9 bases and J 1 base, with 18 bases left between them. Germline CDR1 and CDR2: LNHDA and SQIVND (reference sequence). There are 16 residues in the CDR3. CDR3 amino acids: CARFLPGPMNTGELFF. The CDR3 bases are TGTGCCAGATTTTTACCGGGACCGATGAACACCGGGGAGCTGTTTTTT.

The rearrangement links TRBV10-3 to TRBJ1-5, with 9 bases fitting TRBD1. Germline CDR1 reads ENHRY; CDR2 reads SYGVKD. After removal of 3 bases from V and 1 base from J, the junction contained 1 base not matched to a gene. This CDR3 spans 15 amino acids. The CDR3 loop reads CAISDGQGSNQPQHF. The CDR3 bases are TGTGCCATCAGTGATGGACAGGGGAGCAATCAGCCCCAGCATTTT.

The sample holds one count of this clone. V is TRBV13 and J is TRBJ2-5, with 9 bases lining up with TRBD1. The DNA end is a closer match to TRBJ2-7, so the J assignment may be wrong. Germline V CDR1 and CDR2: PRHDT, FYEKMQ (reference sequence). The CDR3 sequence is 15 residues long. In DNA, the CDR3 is TGTGCCAGCAGCCCCGACCGGGACAGGGCCTACGAGCAGTACTTC. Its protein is CASSPDRDRAYEQYF.

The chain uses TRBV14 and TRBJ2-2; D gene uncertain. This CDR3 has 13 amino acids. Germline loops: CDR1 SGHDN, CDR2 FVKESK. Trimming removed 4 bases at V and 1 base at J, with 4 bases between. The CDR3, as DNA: TGTGCCAGCAGCCCGGTGAACACCGGGGAGCTGTTTTTT. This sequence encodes CASSPVNTGELFF. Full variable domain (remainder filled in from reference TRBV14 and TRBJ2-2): EAGVTQFPSHSVIEKGQTVTLRCDPISGHDNLYWYRRVMGKEIKFLLHFVKESKQDESGMPNNRFLAERTGGTYSTLKVQPAELEDSGVYFCASSPVNTGELFFGEGSRLTVL.

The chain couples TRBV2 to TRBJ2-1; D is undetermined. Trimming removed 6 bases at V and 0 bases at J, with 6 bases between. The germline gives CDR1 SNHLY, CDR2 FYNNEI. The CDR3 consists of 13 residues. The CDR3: CASSRISYNEQFF. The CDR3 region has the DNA TGTGCCAGCAGCCGGATCTCCTACAATGAGCAGTTCTTC.

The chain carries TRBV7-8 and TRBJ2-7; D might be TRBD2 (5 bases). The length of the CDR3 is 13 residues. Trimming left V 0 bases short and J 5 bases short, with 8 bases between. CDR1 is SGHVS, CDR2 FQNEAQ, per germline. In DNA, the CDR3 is TGTGCCAGCAGCTTAGCGGGAGATCACGAGCAGTACTTC. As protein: CASSLAGDHEQYF.

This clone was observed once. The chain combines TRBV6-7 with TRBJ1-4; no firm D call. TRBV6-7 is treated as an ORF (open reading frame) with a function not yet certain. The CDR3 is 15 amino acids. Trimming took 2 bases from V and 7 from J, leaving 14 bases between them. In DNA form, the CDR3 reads TGTGCCAGCAGTTACGGGCAGAGGGAGGGTGAAAAACTGTTTTTT. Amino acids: CASSYGQREGEKLFF.

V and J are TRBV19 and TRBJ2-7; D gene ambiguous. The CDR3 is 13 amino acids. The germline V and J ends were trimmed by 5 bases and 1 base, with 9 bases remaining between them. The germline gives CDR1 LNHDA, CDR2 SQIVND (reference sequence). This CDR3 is CASSSARSYEQYF. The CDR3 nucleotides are TGTGCCAGTAGTTCTGCCAGATCCTACGAGCAGTACTTC.

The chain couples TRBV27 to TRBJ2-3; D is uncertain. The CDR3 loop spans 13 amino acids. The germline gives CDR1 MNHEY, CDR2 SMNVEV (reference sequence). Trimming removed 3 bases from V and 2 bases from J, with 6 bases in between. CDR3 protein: CASSFQVTDTQYF. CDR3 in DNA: TGTGCCAGCAGTTTCCAGGTCACAGATACGCAGTATTTT.

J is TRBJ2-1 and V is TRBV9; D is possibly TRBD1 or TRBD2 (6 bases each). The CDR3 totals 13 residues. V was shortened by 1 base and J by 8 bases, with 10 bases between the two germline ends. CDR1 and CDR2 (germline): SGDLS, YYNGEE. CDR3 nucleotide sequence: TGTGCCAGCAGCGTAAACGGGGGCTATGAGCAGTTCTTC. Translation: CASSVNGGYEQFF.

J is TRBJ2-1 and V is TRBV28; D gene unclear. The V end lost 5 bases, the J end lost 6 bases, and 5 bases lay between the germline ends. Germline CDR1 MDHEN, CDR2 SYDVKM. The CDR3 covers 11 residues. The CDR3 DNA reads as TGTGCCAGCAGTCGTATCAATGAGCAGTTCTTC. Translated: CASSRINEQFF. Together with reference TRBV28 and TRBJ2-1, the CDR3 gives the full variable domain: DVKVTQSSRYLVKRTGEKVFLECVQDMDHENMFWYRQDPGLGLRLIYFSYDVKMKEKGDIPEGYSVSREKKERFSLILESASTNQTSMYLCASSRINEQFFGPGTRLTVL.

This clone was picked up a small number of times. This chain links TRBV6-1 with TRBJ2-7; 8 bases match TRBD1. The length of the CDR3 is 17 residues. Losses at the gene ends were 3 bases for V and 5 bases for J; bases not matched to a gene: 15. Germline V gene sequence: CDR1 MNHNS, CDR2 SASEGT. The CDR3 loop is CASSDGQGSVPRNEQYF. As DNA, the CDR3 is TGTGCCAGCAGTGACGGACAGGGCTCGGTACCGCGCAACGAGCAGTACTTC.

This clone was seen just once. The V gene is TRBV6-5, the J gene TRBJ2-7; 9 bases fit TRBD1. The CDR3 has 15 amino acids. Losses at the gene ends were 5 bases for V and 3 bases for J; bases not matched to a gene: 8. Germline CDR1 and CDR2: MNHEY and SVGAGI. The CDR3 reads CASSATGTGIYEQYF. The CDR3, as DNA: TGTGCCAGCAGTGCAACCGGGACAGGGATCTACGAGCAGTACTTC.

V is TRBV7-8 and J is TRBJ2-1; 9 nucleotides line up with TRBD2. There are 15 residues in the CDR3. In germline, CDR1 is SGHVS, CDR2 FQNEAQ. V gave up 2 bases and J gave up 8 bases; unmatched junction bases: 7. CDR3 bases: TGTGCCAGCAGCTTAAGGGCTAGCGGGAATGATGAGCAGTTCTTC. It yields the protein CASSLRASGNDEQFF. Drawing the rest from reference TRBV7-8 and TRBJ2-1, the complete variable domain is GAGVSQSPRYKVAKRGQDVALRCDPISGHVSLFWYQQALGQGPEFLTYFQNEAQLDKSGLPSDRFFAERPEGSVSTLKIQRTQQEDSAVYLCASSLRASGNDEQFFGPGTRLTVL.

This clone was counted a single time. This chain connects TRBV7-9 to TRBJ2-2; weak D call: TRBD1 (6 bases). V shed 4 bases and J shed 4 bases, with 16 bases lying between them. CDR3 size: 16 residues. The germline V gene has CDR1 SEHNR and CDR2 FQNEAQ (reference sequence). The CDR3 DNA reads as TGTGCCAGCAGCTCCGTAGGGGGAGTTGGCACCGGGGAGCTGTTTTTT. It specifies CASSSVGGVGTGELFF.

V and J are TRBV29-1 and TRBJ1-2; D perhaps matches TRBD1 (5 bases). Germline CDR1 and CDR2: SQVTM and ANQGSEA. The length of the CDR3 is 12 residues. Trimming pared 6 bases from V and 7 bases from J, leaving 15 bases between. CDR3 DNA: TGCAGCGTCCCGGGGGTCGGTGGTGGCTACACCTTC. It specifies CSVPGVGGGYTF.

DNA of the CDR3: TGCGCCACCTCGCTCCTAGCGGGAGTTAATGAGCAGTTCTTC. Translation gives CATSLLAGVNEQFF. This chain links TRBV5-1 with TRBJ2-1; 10 positions match TRBD2. Germline assignment: CDR1 SGHRS and CDR2 YFSETQ. This CDR3 comprises 14 residues. Unmatched junction bases numbered 10, after V lost 9 bases and J lost 7 bases.

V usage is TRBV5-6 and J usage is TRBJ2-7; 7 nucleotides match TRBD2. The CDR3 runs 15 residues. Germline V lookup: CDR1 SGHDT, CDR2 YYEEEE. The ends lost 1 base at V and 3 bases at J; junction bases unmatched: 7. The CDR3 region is CASSLSGLADYEQYF. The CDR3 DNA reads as TGTGCCAGCAGCTTGAGTGGTCTAGCGGACTACGAGCAGTACTTC.

The CDR3 DNA follows: TGTGCCAGCAGGTCAACGGGGGCGACCCCCTACGAGCAGTACTTC. Translating it yields CASRSTGATPYEQYF. The gene calls are TRBV11-2 and TRBJ2-7, with D perhaps being TRBD1 or TRBD2 (6 bases each). The CDR3 has 15 residues. V was pared by 6 bases and J by 2 bases, with 17 bases between. The germline CDR1 and CDR2 sequences are SGHAT and FQNNGV.

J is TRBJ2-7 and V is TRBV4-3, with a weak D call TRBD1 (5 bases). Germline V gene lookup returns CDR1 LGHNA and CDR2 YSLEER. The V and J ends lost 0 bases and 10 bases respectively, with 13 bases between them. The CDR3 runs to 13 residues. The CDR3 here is CASSQDILQGQYF. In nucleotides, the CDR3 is TGCGCCAGCAGCCAAGATATTTTGCAGGGCCAGTACTTC.

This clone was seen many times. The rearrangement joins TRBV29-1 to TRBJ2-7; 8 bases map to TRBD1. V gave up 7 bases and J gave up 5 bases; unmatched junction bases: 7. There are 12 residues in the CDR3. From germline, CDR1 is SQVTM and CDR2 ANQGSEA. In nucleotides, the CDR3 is TGCAGCGCCTCGGACAGGGAGGACGAGCAGTACTTC. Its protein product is CSASDREDEQYF.

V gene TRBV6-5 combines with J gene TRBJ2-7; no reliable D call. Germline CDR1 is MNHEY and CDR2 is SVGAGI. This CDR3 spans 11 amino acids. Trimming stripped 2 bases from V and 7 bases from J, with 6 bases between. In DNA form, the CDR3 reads TGTGCCAGCAGTTACGGATGGGAGCAGTACTTC. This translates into CASSYGWEQYF.

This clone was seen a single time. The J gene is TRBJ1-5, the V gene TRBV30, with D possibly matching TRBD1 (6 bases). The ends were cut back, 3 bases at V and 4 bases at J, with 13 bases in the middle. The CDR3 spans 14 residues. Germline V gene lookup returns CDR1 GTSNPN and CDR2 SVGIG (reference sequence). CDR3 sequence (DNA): TGTGCCTGGAGCTCCGGGACACTTAATCAGCCCCAGCATTTT. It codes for CAWSSGTLNQPQHF.

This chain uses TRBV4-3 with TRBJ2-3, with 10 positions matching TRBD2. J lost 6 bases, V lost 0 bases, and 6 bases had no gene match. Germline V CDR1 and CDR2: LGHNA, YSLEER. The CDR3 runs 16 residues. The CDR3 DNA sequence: TGCGCCAGCAGCCAAGACGCTAGCGGGGGCTTCGATACGCAGTATTTT. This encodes CASSQDASGGFDTQYF.

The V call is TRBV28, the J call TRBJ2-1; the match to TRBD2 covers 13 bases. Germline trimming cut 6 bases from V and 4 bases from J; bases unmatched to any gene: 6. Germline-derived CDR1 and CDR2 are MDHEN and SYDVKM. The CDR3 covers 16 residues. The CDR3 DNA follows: TGTGCCAGCAGAGATCCGGGACTAGCGGGGTACAATGAGCAGTTCTTC. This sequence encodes CASRDPGLAGYNEQFF.

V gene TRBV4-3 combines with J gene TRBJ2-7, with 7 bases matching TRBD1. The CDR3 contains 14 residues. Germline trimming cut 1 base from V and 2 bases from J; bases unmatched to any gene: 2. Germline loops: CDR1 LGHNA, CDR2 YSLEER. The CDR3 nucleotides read TGCGCCAGCAGCCAAGGACAGGGAGCCTACGAGCAGTACTTC. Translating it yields CASSQGQGAYEQYF.

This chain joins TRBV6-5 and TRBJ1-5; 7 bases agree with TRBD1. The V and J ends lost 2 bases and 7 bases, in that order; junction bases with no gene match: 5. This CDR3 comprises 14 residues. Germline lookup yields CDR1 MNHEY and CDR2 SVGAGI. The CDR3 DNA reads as TGTGCCAGCAGTTACGACAGGGTGGACCAGCCCCAGCATTTT. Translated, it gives CASSYDRVDQPQHF.

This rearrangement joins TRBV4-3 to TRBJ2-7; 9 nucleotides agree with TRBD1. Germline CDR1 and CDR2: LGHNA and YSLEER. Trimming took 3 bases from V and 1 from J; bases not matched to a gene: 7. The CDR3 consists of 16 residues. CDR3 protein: CASSHSWTGESYEQYF. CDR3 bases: TGCGCCAGCAGCCACAGCTGGACAGGGGAATCCTACGAGCAGTACTTC.

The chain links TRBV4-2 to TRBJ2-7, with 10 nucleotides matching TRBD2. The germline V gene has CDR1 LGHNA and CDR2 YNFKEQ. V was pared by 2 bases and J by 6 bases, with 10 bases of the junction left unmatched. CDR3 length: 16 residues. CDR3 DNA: TGTGCCAGCAGCCAACGAGCGGGAGGGCCAATGGGCGAGCAGTACTTC. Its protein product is CASSQRAGGPMGEQYF.

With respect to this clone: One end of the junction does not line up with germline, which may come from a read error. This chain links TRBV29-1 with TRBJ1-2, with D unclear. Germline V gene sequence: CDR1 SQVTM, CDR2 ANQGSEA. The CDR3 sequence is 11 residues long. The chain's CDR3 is CSVGRPGRPYF. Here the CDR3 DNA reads TGCAGCGTTGGAAGGCCGGGCCGGCCGTACTTC.